These 2 T cell receptor beta chains were sequenced from one sample in a study of CD8 T cells in ankylosing spondylitis. TCRdb recomputed calls from the 5' RACE reads with MiXCR, one row per CDR3 protein. This sample has 150,000 to 200,000 distinct CDR3 sequences, with roughly 10% found just once. The sequenced sample consisted of blood, either unsorted or a sorted T cell fraction (not recorded which). The source of these receptors is a male donor with ankylosing spondylitis or in good health (not recorded which).

This chain joins TRBV11-2 and TRBJ2-7; 7 bases agree with TRBD2. V lost 2 bases, J lost 3 bases, and 7 bases stayed unmatched. Per germline, CDR1 SGHAT and CDR2 FQNNGV. The CDR3 contains 15 residues. CDR3 in DNA: TGTGCCAGCAGCTTAACCCGGGACTACCTCTACGAGCAGTACTTC. The encoded protein is CASSLTRDYLYEQYF.

The chain joins TRBV6-1 to TRBJ2-7; 11 positions agree with TRBD2. Per the germline V gene, CDR1 is MNHNS and CDR2 is SASEGT. J was trimmed by 2 bases and V by 3 bases; bases with no gene match: 9. The CDR3 length is 17 residues. The CDR3 is CASSDLRGLAATYEQYF. As DNA, the CDR3 is TGTGCCAGCAGTGATCTCAGGGGACTAGCGGCTACCTACGAGCAGTACTTC.